The rows below give T cell receptor beta chains drawn from one sample of a study of cytomegalovirus exposure and HLA in healthy donors. Profiled with immunoSEQ multiplex PCR; TCRdb holds only in-frame clones, not every one. This table has some 200,000 clones, roughly three quarters appearing once. The specimen was PBMCs. These receptor sequences come from a woman in her forties or fifties in good health and CMV-seronegative. Each CDR3 is given with its conserved first and last residue. A D gene is named only where the DNA matches it firmly. Clone sizes are given selectively: once, few, many, or a class where the clone is expanded.

size,V,J,D,DNA,CDR3
once,TRBV11-1,TRBJ2-3,TRBD2,TGTGCCAGCAGCCGAACTAGCGGCCCCGGGGATACGCAGTATTTT,CASSRTSGPGDTQYF
few,TRBV2,TRBJ1-2,TRBD1,TGTGCCAGCAGTGCGGACAGGAGCTATGGCTACACCTTC,CASSADRSYGYTF
-,TRBV7-2,TRBJ1-5,-,TGTGCCAGCAGCTTATCACCGGGTAGCAATCAGCCCCAGCATTTT,CASSLSPGSNQPQHF
-,TRBV6-6,TRBJ2-7,-,TGTGCCAGCACCCAGGGGTTCTCCTACGAGCAGTACTTC,CASTQGFSYEQYF
-,TRBV4-1,TRBJ1-5,-,TGCGCCAGCAGCCAAGAAGGGCGGGGTGGGAATCAGCCCCAGCATTTT,CASSQEGRGGNQPQHF
-,TRBV7-2,TRBJ2-7,-,TGTGCCAGCAGCAGCTTTTCGGCCTACGAGCAGTACTTC,CASSSFSAYEQYF
-,TRBV5-5,TRBJ1-4,-,TGTGCCAGCAGCTTCGGTGAAAAACTGTTTTTT,CASSFGEKLFF
-,TRBV9,TRBJ2-3,-,TGTGCCAGCAGCGGATCACAGGGTAGCACAGATACGCAGTATTTT,CASSGSQGSTDTQYF
-,TRBV18,TRBJ1-6,-,TGTGCCAGCTCACCACCGAGTGAAGGGGGAATCCTCCACTTT,CASSPPSEGGILHF
-,TRBV11-3,TRBJ1-1,-,TGTGCCAGCAGCTCTAAGCCGAACACTGAAGCTTTCTTT,CASSSKPNTEAFF
-,TRBV5-1,TRBJ1-2,TRBD1,TGCGCCAGCAGCTTGGAGGGGGCCAACTATGGCTACACCTTC,CASSLEGANYGYTF
-,TRBV2,TRBJ1-4,-,TGTGCCAGCACCGAAGGGGTCATTAATGAAAAACTGTTTTTT,CASTEGVINEKLFF
-,TRBV6-5,TRBJ1-6,TRBD1,TGTGCCAGCAGTTTGCCGGGACAGGGTTTGGGTTCACCCCTCCACTTT,CASSLPGQGLGSPLHF
-,TRBV2,TRBJ1-4,TRBD1,TGTGCCAGCAGTGAAAGGTGGACAGGGGGGATAGGTACGACTAATGAAAAACTGTTTTTT,CASSERWTGGIGTTNEKLFF
once,TRBV29-1,TRBJ2-1,TRBD2,TGCAGCGTTGGACATCCGTGGCGGGGGGGCAACAATGAGCAGTTCTTC,CSVGHPWRGGNNEQFF
-,TRBV7-2,TRBJ1-6,TRBD1,TGTGCCAGCAGCTTAGTCTTCGGCCGGGACAGGCCCTTACCCAGCCACTTT,CASSLVFGRDRPLPSHF
-,TRBV29-1,TRBJ2-7,TRBD2,TGCAGCGTCGGGGGGACTTACCTGGATGAGCAGTACTTC,CSVGGTYLDEQYF
few,TRBV28,TRBJ2-6,-,TGTGCCAGCACCCTCGGGACTCTCTCTGGGGCCAACGTCCTGACTTTC,CASTLGTLSGANVLTF
-,TRBV21-1,TRBJ2-7,-,TGTGCCAGCAGCAGAATCTACGGGGAGGAGCAGTACTTC,CASSRIYGEEQYF
-,TRBV6-5,TRBJ1-5,TRBD1,TGTGCCAGCAGTACAGGGGAGCAGCCCCAGCATTTT,CASSTGEQPQHF
-,TRBV6-5,TRBJ1-6,TRBD1,TGTGCCAGCAGTTTGCTAGGGACAGCGCAGAATTCACCCCTCCACTTT,CASSLLGTAQNSPLHF
-,TRBV6-6,TRBJ2-1,-,TGTGCCAGCAGTTACTCGGGGCTAAGTTCGAATGAGCAGTTCTTC,CASSYSGLSSNEQFF
-,TRBV2,TRBJ2-3,TRBD2,TGTGCCAGCAGTGTTTTAACGGGGGGGCATACGCAGTATTTT,CASSVLTGGHTQYF